Presented here are 23 T cell receptor beta chains from one specimen sequenced in a study of blood T cell repertoires in COVID-19. Repertoires were generated with immunoSEQ multiplex PCR, while TCRdb's copy carries only in-frame clones and drops some. This sample carries about 130,000 clones, about four fifths of them seen once, and the ten largest clones take over 1.1%. Sequenced input: peripheral blood. These receptors all stem from a man aged 55 to 69 with acute or convalescent COVID-19.

This clone was detected only a few times. This sample includes further DNA sequences coding for the same CDR3. The V call is TRBV18, the J call TRBJ2-1, with 11 nucleotides matching TRBD2. V shed 5 bases and J 3 bases; nucleotides not matched to a gene: 0. Germline V CDR1 and CDR2: KGHSH, LQKENI. This CDR3 region has 14 residues. The chain's CDR3 is CASSTSGSYNEQFF. CDR3 nucleotides: TGTGCCAGCTCAACTAGCGGGAGCTACAATGAGCAGTTCTTC.

CDR3 DNA: TGTGCCAGCAGCTTGGACAGGGACTATGGCTACACCTTC. Translated, it gives CASSLDRDYGYTF. This chain joins TRBV5-6 and TRBJ1-2, with a tentative D call TRBD1 (6 bases). The V gene lost 0 bases and the J gene lost 3 bases, with 6 bases spanning the gap. From germline, CDR1 is SGHDT and CDR2 YYEEEE. The CDR3 is 13 residues long.

The chain joins TRBV9 to TRBJ1-6; tentative D call: TRBD1 (6 bases). This CDR3 has 13 residues. V lost 7 bases and J 5 bases, leaving 10 bases between the germline ends. Germline CDR1 is SGDLS and CDR2 is YYNGEE. CDR3 sequence (DNA): TGTGCCAGCGGACAGACAGATAATTCACCCCTCCACTTT. It yields the protein CASGQTDNSPLHF.

The V call is TRBV5-1, the J call TRBJ2-3; 9 nucleotides agree with TRBD2. J lost 6 bases, V lost 10 bases, and 12 bases had no gene match. Germline V gene sequence: CDR1 SGHRS, CDR2 YFSETQ. The CDR3 contains 14 residues. CDR3: CASDPGLASDTQYF. DNA of the CDR3: TGCGCCTCCGACCCGGGACTAGCATCCGATACGCAGTATTTT.

The rearrangement uses TRBV15 and TRBJ1-2, with D tentatively TRBD1 (5 bases). Germline V CDR1 and CDR2: LNHNV, YYDKDF (reference sequence). CDR3 length equals 16 residues. V was pared by 0 bases and J by 7 bases, with 18 bases between. This chain's CDR3 is CATSRDPGGSLRGYTF. The CDR3 DNA sequence: TGTGCCACCAGCAGAGATCCGGGGGGGAGTCTGCGTGGCTACACCTTC.

This chain joins TRBV9 and TRBJ2-1, with 7 bases that match TRBD2. The CDR3 is 15 amino acids. Germline CDR1 is SGDLS and CDR2 is YYNGEE. With 1 base clipped from V and 3 bases from J, the junction kept 4 bases outside the gene matches. Here the CDR3 reads CASSVRLADYNEQFF. CDR3 DNA: TGTGCCAGCAGCGTACGACTAGCTGACTACAATGAGCAGTTCTTC.

CDR3 DNA: TGTGCCAGCAGTTTAAACAGGGGCGGGGATTCACCCCTCCACTTT. Protein sequence: CASSLNRGGDSPLHF. The chain links TRBV6-6 to TRBJ1-6, with 7 nucleotides matching TRBD1. This CDR3 has 15 residues. Germline lookup yields CDR1 MNHNY and CDR2 SVGAGI (reference sequence). J gave up 8 bases and V 4 bases, and 8 bases lay outside the gene matches.

This chain joins TRBV10-3 and TRBJ2-1; 8 bases match TRBD2. This CDR3 is built from 14 residues. V was clipped by 5 bases and J by 4 bases; unmatched bases: 4. Germline CDR1 ENHRY, CDR2 SYGVKD. Here the CDR3 reads CAISTSGGYNEQFF. CDR3 nucleotides: TGTGCCATCAGTACTAGCGGAGGGTACAATGAGCAGTTCTTC.

V gene TRBV5-1 combines with J gene TRBJ1-2; TRBD1 might be the D (6 bases). The CDR3 is 16 amino acids. Trimming stripped 0 bases from V and 6 bases from J, with 18 bases between. The V gene's germline CDR1 is SGHRS and CDR2 YFSETQ. CDR3 sequence (DNA): TGCGCCAGCAGCTTGGCGGTTGGTGGGGGCGCCCATGGCTACACCTTC. It is translated as CASSLAVGGGAHGYTF.

The chain links TRBV6-5 to TRBJ2-7; TRBD2 agrees at 8 bases. The CDR3 sequence is 14 residues long. Trimming took 6 bases from V and 4 from J; bases not matched to a gene: 8. Germline V gene sequence: CDR1 MNHEY, CDR2 SVGAGI. The chain's CDR3 is CASRTGGPKYEQYF. The CDR3 nucleotides are TGTGCCAGCAGGACGGGGGGGCCTAAGTACGAGCAGTACTTC.

This chain joins TRBV7-3 and TRBJ2-3; TRBD2 aligns across 8 bases. There are 16 residues in the CDR3. The V and J ends lost 5 bases and 3 bases, in that order; junction bases with no gene match: 10. CDR1 and CDR2 from the germline V gene are SGHTA and FQGTGA. The CDR3 DNA sequence: TGTGCCAGCAGCCTCGGACTAGCTGGGGGGACAGATACGCAGTATTTT. Residues: CASSLGLAGGTDTQYF.

This chain links TRBV6-5 with TRBJ2-7; maybe TRBD1 (6 bases). Trimming took off 6 bases at V and 2 bases at J, with 17 bases between the two ends. The CDR3 sequence is 15 residues long. CDR1 is MNHEY, CDR2 SVGAGI, per germline. The CDR3 sequence is CASRTGQGTPYEQYF. The CDR3 bases are TGTGCCAGCAGAACAGGGCAGGGGACGCCCTACGAGCAGTACTTC.

This chain uses TRBV5-1 with TRBJ2-1, with a weak D call TRBD2 (5 bases). Germline CDR1 reads SGHRS; CDR2 reads YFSETQ. The CDR3 is 14 amino acids. With 0 bases removed from V and 2 bases from J, the gap between germline ends came to 6 bases. The CDR3 spells CASSLVRAYNEQFF. The CDR3 bases are TGCGCCAGCAGCTTGGTGCGGGCCTACAATGAGCAGTTCTTC.

This chain links TRBV11-3 with TRBJ2-1; 8 bases align to TRBD1. Germline V lookup: CDR1 SGHNT, CDR2 YENEEA. The CDR3 is 15 residues long. The V segment lost 1 base and the J segment 5 bases; nucleotides outside the gene matches: 4. CDR3 DNA sequence: TGTGCCAGCAGCTTAGGCCAGGGGGCGGACAATGAGCAGTTCTTC. Amino acids: CASSLGQGADNEQFF.

The V gene is TRBV6-5, the J gene TRBJ2-5; D gene unclear. There are 13 residues in the CDR3. Per germline, CDR1 MNHEY and CDR2 SVGAGI. Trimming took 8 bases from V and 2 from J, leaving 12 bases between them. CDR3 sequence (DNA): TGTGCCAGCCAGTTACAGAAACAAGAGACCCAGTACTTC. Protein: CASQLQKQETQYF.

The chain couples TRBV27 to TRBJ2-7, with 11 bases fitting TRBD1. The CDR3 spans 19 residues. J lost 5 bases, V lost 1 base, and 16 bases had no gene match. CDR1 MNHEY and CDR2 SMNVEV come from the germline V gene (reference sequence). The CDR3 loop reads CASSLFMGGGQGVRNEQYF. As DNA, the CDR3 is TGTGCCAGCAGTTTATTTATGGGTGGGGGACAGGGGGTCCGTAACGAGCAGTACTTC.

In regard to this clone: The sample holds other DNA sequences that translate to the same CDR3. This sequence joins TRBV30 and TRBJ1-1; TRBD1 aligns across 7 bases. The germline gives CDR1 GTSNPN, CDR2 SVGIG (reference sequence). V gave up 0 bases and J gave up 4 bases; unmatched junction bases: 5. The CDR3 extends over 14 amino acids. The CDR3 DNA reads as TGTGCCTGGAGTGTAGGGGGCAGGATCACTGAAGCTTTCTTT. Its protein is CAWSVGGRITEAFF.

This sequence joins TRBV7-8 and TRBJ1-1; 9 bases are shared with TRBD1. The trim removed 6 bases at V and 2 bases at J, leaving 7 bases unmatched. The germline gives CDR1 SGHVS, CDR2 FQNEAQ. This CDR3 comprises 15 residues. The CDR3: CASSSPGQGNTEAFF. In DNA, the CDR3 is TGTGCCAGCAGTTCTCCGGGACAGGGAAACACTGAAGCTTTCTTT.

This rearrangement joins TRBV6-5 to TRBJ2-7; perhaps TRBD2 as D (5 bases). The CDR3 has 13 residues. The germline CDR1 and CDR2 sequences are MNHEY and SVGAGI. Trimming cost V 0 bases and J 4 bases, with 7 bases left between them. The CDR3 DNA follows: TGTGCCAGCAGTTACTCGTGGGAGTACGAGCAGTACTTC. Its translation: CASSYSWEYEQYF.

This chain links TRBV19 with TRBJ1-1; D is unresolved. Germline CDR1 is LNHDA and CDR2 is SQIVND (reference sequence). This CDR3 comprises 13 residues. V gave up 5 bases and J gave up 1 base, with 8 bases separating them. The CDR3 sequence is CASSPGWNTEAFF. In nucleotides, the CDR3 is TGTGCCAGTAGTCCAGGTTGGAACACTGAAGCTTTCTTT.

The J gene is TRBJ2-5, the V gene TRBV24-1; TRBD2 agrees at 12 bases. The CDR3 extends over 16 amino acids. Per germline, CDR1 KGHDR and CDR2 SFDVKD. V trimming: 5 bases; J trimming: 5 bases; junction bases outside the gene matches: 8. DNA of the CDR3: TGTGCCACCAGTGCCACGACTAGCGGGGGAAGGGAGACCCAGTACTTC. Amino acids: CATSATTSGGRETQYF.

The V and J genes are TRBV19 and TRBJ1-5; TRBD1 might be the D (6 bases). V was cut by 5 bases and J by 5 bases, with 19 bases left in between. Germline V gene lookup returns CDR1 LNHDA and CDR2 SQIVND (reference sequence). This CDR3 spans 16 amino acids. This CDR3 reads CASSVYVDRRDQPQHF. The CDR3 bases are TGTGCCAGTAGTGTCTACGTTGACAGGCGAGATCAGCCCCAGCATTTT.

The gene calls are TRBV5-1 and TRBJ1-4; D is undetermined. The CDR3 extends over 16 amino acids. CDR1 SGHRS and CDR2 YFSETQ come from the germline V gene. V lost 0 bases to trimming and J lost 0 bases, with 9 bases between them. The CDR3 sequence is CASSLVGPPTNEKLFF. The CDR3 coding sequence is TGCGCCAGCAGCTTGGTTGGGCCTCCAACTAATGAAAAACTGTTTTTT.